The TCR beta chain under discussion was sequenced for a study of T-cell reconstitution after alpha-beta-depleted transplantation in children. The CDR3 length is 16 residues. The germline CDR1 and CDR2 sequences are SEHNR and FQNEAQ (reference sequence). Trimming stripped 7 bases from V and 2 bases from J, with 19 bases between. During its preparation, the TCRbeta library received unique molecular identifiers. Using its own MiXCR run on the PCR reads, TCRdb lists one record per CDR3 protein. The sample contains a few hundred thousand distinct CDR3 sequences, under 15% of which appear only once. The sequence came from a human donor who donated a stem cell graft to a child with combined immunodeficiency. The sample here was PBMCs from the stem cell graft donor, taken from the stem cell graft. The V and J genes are TRBV7-9 and TRBJ2-3; D possibly matches TRBD1 or TRBD2 (6 bases each). The CDR3 spells CASTGGLTGPTDTQYF. The DNA for the CDR3 is TGTGCCAGCACCGGGGGCCTCACAGGGCCCACAGATACGCAGTATTTT. Supplemented by reference TRBV7-9 and TRBJ2-3, the full variable domain reads DTGVSQNPRHKITKRGQNVTFRCDPISEHNRLYWYRQTLGQGPEFLTYFQNEAQLEKSRLLSDRFSAERPKGSFSTLEIQRTEQGDSAMYLCASTGGLTGPTDTQYFGPGTRLTVL.